Below, 27 T cell receptor beta chains from the same sample are listed, as sequenced in a study of spatial heterogeneity in lung cancer (dated by TCRdb to about 2019). What the study reported, not specific to this receptor: The tumor nonsynonymous mutation count correlated with the number of expanded intratumoral alpha and beta TCRs.

The time point label, read with the paper, signifies: sample taken at primary tumor resection. To prepare the library, 5' RACE was applied. Instrument used: NextSeq 500. TCRdb reanalyzed the raw reads on its own, using fastp at Q25 for trimming and MiXCR for clone calling, and kept in-frame beta chains. Each CDR3 protein gets just one entry, which takes the most common genes and DNA from the rows behind it. For this sample there are over 15,000 distinct CDR3 sequences; more than 5.5% appear just once. The ten most abundant clones make up 6.8% of the sample. No antigen has been identified for these receptors. The sequenced sample was lung tumor tissue, obtained at surgery. The receptors derive from a male donor with early-stage non-small cell lung cancer.

Within the sample, this clonotype is medium-sized. With the library built for alpha chains, this beta chain is off target and its frequency is not meaningful. The CDR3 bases are TGTGCCAGCTCACGGGGGACAGGGACAGACAAAAACATTCAGTACTTC. Translated: CASSRGTGTDKNIQYF. The chain has TRBV18 and TRBJ2-4, with 9 nucleotides matching TRBD1. The CDR3 sequence is 16 residues long. The V and J ends lost 4 bases and 3 bases, in that order; junction bases with no gene match: 7. Germline assignment: CDR1 KGHSH and CDR2 LQKENI.

This clonotype appeared many times. This beta chain turned up in a library designed for alpha chains; as an off-target read, its abundance says little. This chain uses TRBV11-2 with TRBJ1-1, with D tentatively TRBD1 (5 bases). This CDR3 is built from 13 residues. The germline V gene encodes CDR1 SGHAT and CDR2 FQNNGV. V was trimmed by 5 bases and J by 1 base, leaving 8 bases between them. The chain's CDR3 is CASSLDTNTEAFF. Written as DNA, the CDR3 is TGTGCCAGCAGCCTGGACACGAACACTGAAGCTTTCTTT.

This clonotype was seen repeatedly, ten times or more. Within a library made for alpha chains, this beta chain is off target, and its count is uninformative. The chain combines TRBV5-5 with TRBJ1-2, with TRBD1 matching 7 bases. The CDR3 runs to 15 residues. Germline V lookup: CDR1 SGHKS, CDR2 YYEKEE (reference sequence). V lost 7 bases and J lost 0; bases outside the gene matches: 9. The CDR3 bases are TGTGCCAGCCAGCGACAGGGTTCGGCTAACTATGGCTACACCTTC. Its protein product is CASQRQGSANYGYTF. Full variable domain (rest looked up from reference TRBV5-5 and TRBJ1-2): DAGVTQSPTHLIKTRGQQVTLRCSPISGHKSVSWYQQVLGQGPQFIFQYYEKEERGRGNFPDRFSARQFPNYSSELNVNALLLGDSALYLCASQRQGSANYGYTFGSGTRLTVV.

Comments on this clonotype: This beta chain slipped into a library made for alpha chains as a stray read, so its size is not meaningful. The chain employs TRBV5-5 and TRBJ1-2; D gene uncertain. CDR1 and CDR2 from the germline V gene are SGHKS and YYEKEE (reference sequence). V was trimmed by 2 bases and J by 3 bases, leaving 14 bases between them. The CDR3 totals 15 residues. The CDR3 spells CASSFGASSDYGYTF. The CDR3 region has the DNA TGTGCCAGCAGCTTCGGAGCCTCGAGTGACTATGGCTACACCTTC.

In this sample, this clonotype turned up many times. This beta chain turned up in a library designed for alpha chains; as an off-target read, its abundance says little. The gene calls are TRBV7-6 and TRBJ2-1; D is perhaps TRBD1 (6 bases). Trimming took off 2 bases at V and 9 bases at J, with 11 bases between the two ends. The CDR3 extends over 13 amino acids. The germline V gene encodes CDR1 SGHVS and CDR2 FNYEAQ. DNA of the CDR3: TGTGCCAGCAGCTTAACAGGGTACGGTGAGCAGTTCTTC. It is translated as CASSLTGYGEQFF. Filled out from reference TRBV7-6 and TRBJ2-1, the complete variable domain reads GAGVSQSPRYKVTKRGQDVALRCDPISGHVSLYWYRQALGQGPEFLTYFNYEAQQDKSGLPNDRFSAERPEGSISTLTIQRTEQRDSAMYRCASSLTGYGEQFFGPGTRLTVL.

The sample holds many counts of this clonotype. Found in a library prepared for alpha chains, this beta chain is an off-target read, and its abundance has little meaning. V is TRBV5-6 and J is TRBJ1-1; D is perhaps TRBD1 (5 bases). Germline assignment: CDR1 SGHDT and CDR2 YYEEEE. The CDR3 runs to 14 residues. Trimming shortened V by 3 bases and J by 0 bases, and 9 bases separated the two germline ends. CDR3 coding DNA: TGTGCCAGCAGCTGGGGGAGGATGAACACTGAAGCTTTCTTT. This encodes CASSWGRMNTEAFF.

This clonotype was counted at least ten times. With the library built for alpha chains, this beta chain is off target and its frequency is not meaningful. The V call is TRBV29-1, the J call TRBJ2-2; the match to TRBD1 covers 7 bases. The V gene's germline CDR1 is SQVTM and CDR2 ANQGSEA. With V trimmed by 4 bases and J by 4 bases, 6 bases remained unmatched. The CDR3 has 14 amino acids. CDR3 in amino acids: CSVGLAGGTGELFF. The CDR3 DNA follows: TGCAGCGTTGGACTCGCAGGGGGCACCGGGGAGCTGTTTTTT.

By its share, this clonotype is medium-sized. This beta chain is off target for a library built for alpha chains, so its abundance means little. The rearrangement uses TRBV12-3 or TRBV12-4 and TRBJ2-3; a weak D match, TRBD2 (6 bases). Trimming removed 6 bases from V and 4 bases from J, with 17 bases in between. This CDR3 has 15 residues. The CDR3 reads CASRVSAGRPDTQYF. The DNA for the CDR3 is TGTGCCAGCAGGGTTAGCGCGGGGCGGCCAGATACGCAGTATTTT.

This clonotype is judged medium-sized. The size of this beta chain means little, since it is a stray read in a library made for alpha chains. The rearrangement joins TRBV7-9 to TRBJ2-7, with TRBD2 as a possible D gene (6 bases). This CDR3 has 13 amino acids. Per germline, CDR1 SEHNR and CDR2 FQNEAQ (reference sequence). Trimming cost V 6 bases and J 3 bases, with 12 bases left between them. Written as DNA, the CDR3 is TGTGCCAGCAGTCGCTCGGGGGTCTACGAGCAGTACTTC. Translated: CASSRSGVYEQYF.

Many counts were recorded for this clonotype. Found in a library prepared for alpha chains, this beta chain is an off-target read, and its abundance has little meaning. The gene calls are TRBV6-6 and TRBJ2-4; D is possibly TRBD2 (5 bases). V lost 2 bases and J lost 0, with 17 bases in between. Germline V lookup: CDR1 MNHNY, CDR2 SVGAGI (reference sequence). The CDR3 runs 18 residues. Here the CDR3 DNA reads TGTGCCAGCAGTTACAGGGTTTTCGGGGATTTAGCCAAAAACATTCAGTACTTC. As protein: CASSYRVFGDLAKNIQYF.

The sample holds many counts of this clonotype. This beta chain is off target for a library built for alpha chains, so its abundance means little. The V gene is TRBV4-1, the J gene TRBJ2-7; possibly TRBD2 for D (6 bases). Germline V gives CDR1 MGHRA, CDR2 YSYEKL. V dropped 4 bases and J dropped 3 bases, with 19 bases sitting between them. The CDR3 totals 16 residues. CDR3 bases: TGCGCCAGCAGCCGAAACAGCGGGCCTCAGGACTACGAGCAGTACTTC. Its protein product is CASSRNSGPQDYEQYF.

This clonotype was recorded at least ten times. Little can be read into the size of this beta chain, an off-target read in a library designed for alpha chains. The V gene is TRBV10-3, the J gene TRBJ1-5; D remains ambiguous. V lost 4 bases and J 0 bases, leaving 7 bases between the germline ends. The germline V gene has CDR1 ENHRY and CDR2 SYGVKD. The CDR3 loop spans 14 amino acids. DNA for the CDR3: TGTGCCATCAGTGCGGCAGGTAGCAATCAGCCCCAGCATTTT. This translates into CAISAAGSNQPQHF.

This clonotype was seen many times. This beta chain is a stray sequence in a library constructed for alpha chains; its clone size is not meaningful. The genes are TRBV5-1 and TRBJ2-1; 10 positions agree with TRBD2. From germline, CDR1 is SGHRS and CDR2 YFSETQ. The CDR3 consists of 14 residues. Losses at the gene ends were 3 bases for V and 9 bases for J; bases not matched to a gene: 6. This CDR3 reads CASSWTSGLPEQFF. In DNA form, the CDR3 reads TGCGCCAGCAGCTGGACTAGCGGCTTGCCTGAGCAGTTCTTC.

At least ten counts were recorded for this clonotype. This beta chain came through as a stray read in a library set up for alpha chains, and its size says little. The gene calls are TRBV7-6 and TRBJ2-1; either TRBD1 or TRBD2 may supply D (5 bases each). Trimming removed 5 bases from V and 7 bases from J, with 15 bases in between. Germline values: CDR1 SGHVS, CDR2 FNYEAQ. CDR3 length: 14 residues. This chain's CDR3 is CASSPGPPLNEQFF. CDR3 sequence (DNA): TGTGCCAGCAGCCCGGGACCTCCCCTTAATGAGCAGTTCTTC. Full variable domain (missing parts from reference TRBV7-6 and TRBJ2-1): GAGVSQSPRYKVTKRGQDVALRCDPISGHVSLYWYRQALGQGPEFLTYFNYEAQQDKSGLPNDRFSAERPEGSISTLTIQRTEQRDSAMYRCASSPGPPLNEQFFGPGTRLTVL.

This clonotype is large (0.1 to 1%) within its sample. The library was designed around alpha chains, so this beta chain is a stray read whose abundance carries little weight. The chain carries TRBV5-1 and TRBJ1-4; tentative D call: TRBD1 (6 bases). Germline V CDR1 and CDR2: SGHRS, YFSETQ. Between the trimmed V and J ends, which lost 4 bases and 8 bases, there was a span of 21 bases. The CDR3 spans 16 residues. As DNA, the CDR3 is TGCGCCAGCAGCCATAACCCGGAGGGGGTTGTGGAAAAACTGTTTTTT. Its protein product is CASSHNPEGVVEKLFF.

This clonotype has at least ten counts. As an off-target read in a library built for alpha chains, this beta chain has a frequency of little significance. The chain has TRBV29-1 and TRBJ2-1; tentative D call: TRBD1 (5 bases). V was pared by 4 bases and J by 3 bases, with 13 bases between. The CDR3 has 14 residues. The germline V gene has CDR1 SQVTM and CDR2 ANQGSEA. The CDR3 nucleotides are TGCAGCGTTGGTCAGGCAGGGAACTACAATGAGCAGTTCTTC. It translates to CSVGQAGNYNEQFF.

This clonotype was observed at least ten times. The size of this beta chain means little, since it is a stray read in a library made for alpha chains. The chain recombines TRBV5-1 with TRBJ2-7, with D uncertain. From germline, CDR1 is SGHRS and CDR2 YFSETQ. The CDR3 is made up of 15 amino acids. The V gene lost 0 bases and the J gene lost 2 bases, with 12 bases spanning the gap. Here the CDR3 DNA reads TGCGCCAGCAGCTTGGAGGGCGGTGTAACCTACGAGCAGTACTTC. As protein: CASSLEGGVTYEQYF. Combining the CDR3 with reference TRBV5-1 and TRBJ2-7 gives the whole variable domain KAGVTQTPRYLIKTRGQQVTLSCSPISGHRSVSWYQQTPGQGLQFLFEYFSETQRNKGNFPGRFSGRQFSNSRSEMNVSTLELGDSALYLCASSLEGGVTYEQYFGPGTRLTVT.

This clonotype was picked up many times. This beta chain was picked up by a library intended for alpha chains and is off target, so its count carries little meaning. CDR3 bases: TGTGCCAGCAGTTTATACAGTTGGGATGGCTACACCTTC. Protein: CASSLYSWDGYTF. This sequence joins TRBV28 and TRBJ1-2; no clear D gene. There are 13 residues in the CDR3. Germline V CDR1 and CDR2: MDHEN, SYDVKM. The ends were cut back, 1 base at V and 6 bases at J, with 9 bases in the middle.

This clonotype was recorded many times. This beta chain represents an off-target read in a library built for alpha chains; its size is of limited meaning. This chain connects TRBV9 to TRBJ2-1; TRBD1 aligns across 9 bases. V dropped 1 base and J dropped 11; count of bases not matched to a gene: 7. The CDR3 loop spans 14 amino acids. CDR1 is SGDLS, CDR2 YYNGEE, per germline. DNA for the CDR3: TGTGCCAGCAGCGTACAGGGACAGGGACCGCAGCAGTTCTTC. Its protein product is CASSVQGQGPQQFF.

This clonotype was seen many times. This beta chain is an off-target read within a library intended for alpha chains, so its frequency means little. V gene TRBV5-1 combines with J gene TRBJ2-6; perhaps TRBD1 as D (6 bases). Germline V CDR1 and CDR2: SGHRS, YFSETQ. V lost 9 bases and J lost 0, with 13 bases in between. This CDR3 comprises 15 residues. The CDR3 reads CATSTGISGANVLTF. DNA of the CDR3: TGCGCCACCTCTACAGGGATCTCTGGGGCCAACGTCCTGACTTTC. Complete variable domain (other parts from reference TRBV5-1 and TRBJ2-6): KAGVTQTPRYLIKTRGQQVTLSCSPISGHRSVSWYQQTPGQGLQFLFEYFSETQRNKGNFPGRFSGRQFSNSRSEMNVSTLELGDSALYLCATSTGISGANVLTFGAGSRLTVL.

Within the sample, this clonotype is medium-sized (0.01 to 0.1%). This beta chain is an unintended read in a library built for alpha chains; its size means little. V is TRBV20-1 and J is TRBJ1-5; D unclear. The V end lost 2 bases, the J end lost 1 base, and 12 bases lay between the germline ends. Germline-derived CDR1 and CDR2 are DFQATT and SNEGSKA (reference sequence). The length of the CDR3 is 15 residues. CDR3 nucleotides: TGCAGTGCTAGATTCCGACGCTGGAGCAATCAGCCCCAGCATTTT. Encoded protein: CSARFRRWSNQPQHF.

This clonotype was seen repeatedly, ten times or more. This beta chain was picked up by a library intended for alpha chains and is off target, so its count carries little meaning. J is TRBJ2-5 and V is TRBV7-9; D may correspond to TRBD1 or TRBD2 (5 bases each). Trimming pared 5 bases from V and 2 bases from J, leaving 12 bases between. The germline gives CDR1 SEHNR, CDR2 FQNEAQ (reference sequence). CDR3 length: 14 amino acids. The CDR3 reads CASSPGDHQETQYF. As DNA, the CDR3 is TGTGCCAGCAGCCCCGGGGACCATCAAGAGACCCAGTACTTC.

This clonotype was detected only a few times. A library made for alpha chains picked up this beta chain off target, so its size means little. The V gene is TRBV6-1, the J gene TRBJ2-3; D not resolved. Germline V gene lookup returns CDR1 MNHNS and CDR2 SASEGT. V lost 2 bases and J lost 3, with 18 bases in between. The CDR3 is 17 amino acids. The DNA of the CDR3 is TGTGCCAGCAGTGAAAGTATGGCAACTTCAGGTACAGATACGCAGTATTTT. Residues: CASSESMATSGTDTQYF.

As regards this clonotype: The library was prepared for alpha chains; this beta chain is a stray read, so its frequency means little. The chain recombines TRBV6-5 with TRBJ1-6, with 11 bases that match TRBD1. The length of the CDR3 is 14 residues. J gave up 9 bases and V 6 bases, and 4 bases lay outside the gene matches. Per the germline V gene, CDR1 is MNHEY and CDR2 is SVGAGI. In nucleotides, the CDR3 is TGTGCCAGCAGAAGGACAGGGGGCCTTTCACCCCTCCACTTT. Amino acids: CASRRTGGLSPLHF.

This clonotype was picked up many times. With the library built for alpha chains, this beta chain is off target and its frequency is not meaningful. The chain uses TRBV15 and TRBJ2-1; TRBD2 aligns across 7 bases. Germline-derived CDR1 and CDR2 are LNHNV and YYDKDF (reference sequence). J gave up 9 bases and V 3 bases, and 5 bases lay outside the gene matches. CDR3 size: 13 residues. CDR3 nucleotide sequence: TGTGCCACCAGCAGCGGGAGGAGAATTGAGCAGTTCTTC. Encoded protein: CATSSGRRIEQFF.

This clonotype has at least ten counts. This beta chain is an off-target read within a library intended for alpha chains, so its frequency means little. The chain is built from TRBV28 and TRBJ2-7; D gene unclear. The CDR3 extends over 14 amino acids. Trimming left V 1 base short and J 2 bases short, with 9 bases between. Germline V gene lookup returns CDR1 MDHEN and CDR2 SYDVKM. The CDR3 DNA sequence: TGTGCCAGCAGTTTATTTCGTGGAGCCTACGAGCAGTACTTC. It specifies CASSLFRGAYEQYF.

This clonotype occurred many times. Being off target in a library aimed at alpha chains, this beta chain has a size of little meaning. The rearrangement uses TRBV25-1 and TRBJ2-7; D not resolved. Germline CDR1 is MGHDK and CDR2 is SYGVNS. V was pared by 1 base and J by 6 bases, with 13 bases between. The CDR3 sequence is 14 residues long. For the CDR3, the DNA is TGTGCCAGCAGTGAATCCTTGGCAGGACGCGAGCAGTACTTC. Translated, it gives CASSESLAGREQYF.